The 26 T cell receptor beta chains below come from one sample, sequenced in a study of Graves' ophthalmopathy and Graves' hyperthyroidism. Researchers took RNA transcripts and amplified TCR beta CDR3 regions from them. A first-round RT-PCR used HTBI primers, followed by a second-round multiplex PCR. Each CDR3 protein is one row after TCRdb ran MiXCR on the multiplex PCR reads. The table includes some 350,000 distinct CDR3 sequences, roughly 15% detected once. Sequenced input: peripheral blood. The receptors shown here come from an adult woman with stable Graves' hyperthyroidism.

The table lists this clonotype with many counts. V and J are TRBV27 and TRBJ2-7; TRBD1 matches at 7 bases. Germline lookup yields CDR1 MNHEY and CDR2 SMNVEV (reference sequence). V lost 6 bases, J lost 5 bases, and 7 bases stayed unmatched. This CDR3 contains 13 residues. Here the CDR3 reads CASSPTGYHEQYF. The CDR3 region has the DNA TGTGCCAGCAGCCCGACAGGGTACCACGAGCAGTACTTC.

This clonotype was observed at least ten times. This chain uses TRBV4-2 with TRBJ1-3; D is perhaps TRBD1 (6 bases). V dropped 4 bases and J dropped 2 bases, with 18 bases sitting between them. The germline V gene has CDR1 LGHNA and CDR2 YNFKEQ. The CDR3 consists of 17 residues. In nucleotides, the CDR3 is TGTGCCAGCAGCCTACAACCGCGGGGGGCACCTGGAAACACCATATATTTT. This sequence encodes CASSLQPRGAPGNTIYF.

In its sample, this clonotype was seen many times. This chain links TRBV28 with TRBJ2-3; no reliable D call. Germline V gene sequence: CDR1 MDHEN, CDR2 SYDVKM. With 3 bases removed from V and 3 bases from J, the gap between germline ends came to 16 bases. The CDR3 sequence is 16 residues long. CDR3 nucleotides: TGTGCCAGCAGTTTTGCTTTGTCGAGGCATACAGATACGCAGTATTTT. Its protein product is CASSFALSRHTDTQYF.

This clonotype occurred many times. The CDR3 nucleotides read TGTGCCAGCAGTTACGTTAGCAATCAGCCCCAGCATTTT. It is translated as CASSYVSNQPQHF. The chain carries TRBV27 and TRBJ1-5; no firm D call. This CDR3 spans 13 amino acids. The V gene's germline CDR1 is MNHEY and CDR2 SMNVEV (reference sequence). V lost 4 bases to trimming and J lost 0 bases, with 4 bases between them.

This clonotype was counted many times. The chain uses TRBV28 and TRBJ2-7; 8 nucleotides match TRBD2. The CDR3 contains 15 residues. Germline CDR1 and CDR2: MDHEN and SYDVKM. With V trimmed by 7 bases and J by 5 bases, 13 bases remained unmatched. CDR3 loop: CASTEPGAGGHEQYF. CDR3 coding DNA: TGTGCCAGCACCGAACCCGGTGCGGGAGGTCACGAGCAGTACTTC.

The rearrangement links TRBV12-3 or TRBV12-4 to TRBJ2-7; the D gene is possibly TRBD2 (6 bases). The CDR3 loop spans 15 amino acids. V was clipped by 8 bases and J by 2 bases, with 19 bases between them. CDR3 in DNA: TGTGCCAGCTCACTTTTGACGCGGGGCCCCTACGAGCAGTACTTC. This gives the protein CASSLLTRGPYEQYF.

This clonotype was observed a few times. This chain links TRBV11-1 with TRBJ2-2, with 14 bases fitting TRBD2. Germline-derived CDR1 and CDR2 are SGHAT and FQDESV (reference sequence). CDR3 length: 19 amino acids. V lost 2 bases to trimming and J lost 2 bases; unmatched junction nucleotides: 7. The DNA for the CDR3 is TGTGCCAGCAGCTTACGACGGACTAGCGGGAGGCCCAACACCGGGGAGCTGTTTTTT. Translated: CASSLRRTSGRPNTGELFF.

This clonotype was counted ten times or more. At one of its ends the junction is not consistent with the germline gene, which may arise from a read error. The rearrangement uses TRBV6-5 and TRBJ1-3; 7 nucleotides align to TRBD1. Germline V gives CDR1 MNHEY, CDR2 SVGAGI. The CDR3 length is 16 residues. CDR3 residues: CASNYGRQGSGNTIYF. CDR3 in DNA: TGTGCCAGCAATTACGGGCGACAGGGCTCTGGAAACACCATATATTTT.

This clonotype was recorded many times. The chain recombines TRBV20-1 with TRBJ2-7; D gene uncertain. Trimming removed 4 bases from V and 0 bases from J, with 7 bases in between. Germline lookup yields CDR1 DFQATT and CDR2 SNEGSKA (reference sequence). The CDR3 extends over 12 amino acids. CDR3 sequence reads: CSANDISYEQYF. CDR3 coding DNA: TGCAGTGCTAATGACATCTCCTACGAGCAGTACTTC.

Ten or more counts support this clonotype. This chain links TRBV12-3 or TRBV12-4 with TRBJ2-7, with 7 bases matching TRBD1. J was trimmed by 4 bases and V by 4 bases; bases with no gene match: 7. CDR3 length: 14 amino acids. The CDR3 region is CASSYWTGQYEQYF. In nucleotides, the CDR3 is TGTGCCAGCAGTTACTGGACAGGTCAATACGAGCAGTACTTC.

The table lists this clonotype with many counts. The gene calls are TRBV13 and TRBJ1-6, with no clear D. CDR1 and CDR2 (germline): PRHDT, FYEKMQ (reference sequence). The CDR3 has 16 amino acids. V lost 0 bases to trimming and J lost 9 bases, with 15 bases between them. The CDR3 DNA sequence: TGTGCCAGCAGCTTAGGCCGCCTCTATAGCGGTTCACCCCTCCACTTT. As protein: CASSLGRLYSGSPLHF.

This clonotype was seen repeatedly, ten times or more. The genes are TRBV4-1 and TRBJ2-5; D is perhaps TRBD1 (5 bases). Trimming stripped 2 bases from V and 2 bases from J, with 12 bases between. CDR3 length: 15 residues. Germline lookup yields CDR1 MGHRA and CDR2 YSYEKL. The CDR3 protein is CASSQKGLQQETQYF. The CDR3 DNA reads TGCGCCAGCAGCCAAAAGGGGTTACAGCAAGAGACCCAGTACTTC.

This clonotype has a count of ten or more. CDR3 nucleotides: TGTGCCACAGGAACTAACTATGGCTACACCTTC. The encoded protein is CATGTNYGYTF. V and J are TRBV28 and TRBJ1-2; D is undetermined. Trimming stripped 10 bases from V and 0 bases from J, with 6 bases between. Germline V gene data show CDR1 as MDHEN and CDR2 as SYDVKM. The length of the CDR3 is 11 residues.

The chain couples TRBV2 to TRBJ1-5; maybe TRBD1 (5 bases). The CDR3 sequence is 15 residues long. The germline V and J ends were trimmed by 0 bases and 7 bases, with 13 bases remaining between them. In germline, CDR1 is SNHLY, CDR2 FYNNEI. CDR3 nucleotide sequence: TGTGCCAGCAGTGAAGCCTCAGGGACGTGGCAGCCCCAGCATTTT. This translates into CASSEASGTWQPQHF. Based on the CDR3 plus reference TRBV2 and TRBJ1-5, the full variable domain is EPEVTQTPSHQVTQMGQEVILRCVPISNHLYFYWYRQILGQKVEFLVSFYNNEISEKSEIFDDQFSVERPDGSNFTLKIRSTKLEDSAMYFCASSEASGTWQPQHFGDGTRLSIL.

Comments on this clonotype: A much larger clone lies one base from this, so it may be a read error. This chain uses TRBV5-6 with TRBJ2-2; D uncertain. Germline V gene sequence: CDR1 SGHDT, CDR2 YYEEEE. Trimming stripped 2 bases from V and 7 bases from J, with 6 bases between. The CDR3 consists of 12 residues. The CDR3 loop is CASSFYSGELFF. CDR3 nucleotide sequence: TGTGCCAGCAGCTTCTACAGCGGGGAGCTGTTTTTT.

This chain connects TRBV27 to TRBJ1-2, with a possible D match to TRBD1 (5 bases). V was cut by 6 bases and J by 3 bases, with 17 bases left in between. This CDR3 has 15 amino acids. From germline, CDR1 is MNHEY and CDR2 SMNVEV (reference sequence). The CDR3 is CASSENRQRYYGYTF. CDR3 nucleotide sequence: TGTGCCAGCAGCGAAAACCGACAGAGGTACTATGGCTACACCTTC.

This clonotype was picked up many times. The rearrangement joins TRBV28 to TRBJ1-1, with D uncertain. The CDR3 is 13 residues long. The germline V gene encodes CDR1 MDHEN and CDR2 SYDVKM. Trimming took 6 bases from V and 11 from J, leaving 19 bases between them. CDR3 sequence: CASSSRWGDGAFF. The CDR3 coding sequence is TGTGCCAGCAGCTCACGGTGGGGAGACGGGGCTTTCTTT. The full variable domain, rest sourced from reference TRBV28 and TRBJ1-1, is DVKVTQSSRYLVKRTGEKVFLECVQDMDHENMFWYRQDPGLGLRLIYFSYDVKMKEKGDIPEGYSVSREKKERFSLILESASTNQTSMYLCASSSRWGDGAFFGQGTRLTVV.

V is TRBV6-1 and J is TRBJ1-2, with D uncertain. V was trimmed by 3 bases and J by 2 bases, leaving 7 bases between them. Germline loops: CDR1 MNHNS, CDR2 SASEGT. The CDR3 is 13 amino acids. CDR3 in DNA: TGTGCCAGCAGTGATCGGCCAAACTATGGCTACACCTTC. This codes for CASSDRPNYGYTF.

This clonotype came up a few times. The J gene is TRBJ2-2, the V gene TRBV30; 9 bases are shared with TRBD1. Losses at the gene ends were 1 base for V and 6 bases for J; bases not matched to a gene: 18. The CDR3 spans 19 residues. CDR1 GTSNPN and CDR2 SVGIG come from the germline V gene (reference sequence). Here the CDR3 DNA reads TGTGCCTGGAGTGATAAAATTAAACCCGGGACAGGGCTTGCCGGGGAGCTGTTTTTT. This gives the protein CAWSDKIKPGTGLAGELFF.

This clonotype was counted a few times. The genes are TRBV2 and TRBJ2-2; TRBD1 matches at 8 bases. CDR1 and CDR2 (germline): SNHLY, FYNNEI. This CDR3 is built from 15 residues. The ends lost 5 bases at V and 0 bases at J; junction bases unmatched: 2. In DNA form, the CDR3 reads TGTGCCAGCAGTCGACAGGGGCCGAACACCGGGGAGCTGTTTTTT. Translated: CASSRQGPNTGELFF.

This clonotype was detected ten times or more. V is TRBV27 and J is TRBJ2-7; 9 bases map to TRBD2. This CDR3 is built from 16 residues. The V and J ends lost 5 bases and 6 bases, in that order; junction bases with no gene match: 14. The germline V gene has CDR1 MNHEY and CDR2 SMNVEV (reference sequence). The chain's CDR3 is CASSPALAGARFEQYF. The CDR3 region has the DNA TGTGCCAGCAGTCCCGCCTTAGCGGGAGCAAGATTCGAGCAGTACTTC.

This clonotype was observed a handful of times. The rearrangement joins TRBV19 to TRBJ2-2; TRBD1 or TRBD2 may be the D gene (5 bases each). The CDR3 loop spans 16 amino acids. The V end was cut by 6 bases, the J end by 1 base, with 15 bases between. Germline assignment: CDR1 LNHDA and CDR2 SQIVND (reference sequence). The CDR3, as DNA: TGTGCCAGTAGAAAGCCGGGACCTCAGAACACCGGGGAGCTGTTTTTT. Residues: CASRKPGPQNTGELFF.

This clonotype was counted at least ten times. In nucleotides, the CDR3 is TGTGCCAGCAGTGGGACAGGGTATTACCAGCCCCAGCATTTT. This gives the protein CASSGTGYYQPQHF. The chain carries TRBV6-1 and TRBJ1-5; 8 bases map to TRBD1. With V trimmed by 4 bases and J by 7 bases, 6 bases remained unmatched. The CDR3 contains 14 residues. The germline gives CDR1 MNHNS, CDR2 SASEGT.

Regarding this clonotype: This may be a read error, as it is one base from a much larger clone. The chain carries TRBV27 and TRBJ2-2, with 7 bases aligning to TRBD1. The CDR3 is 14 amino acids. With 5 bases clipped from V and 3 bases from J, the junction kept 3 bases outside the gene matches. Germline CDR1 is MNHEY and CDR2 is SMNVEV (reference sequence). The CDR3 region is CASSLGQHTGELFF. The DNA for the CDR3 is TGTGCCAGCAGTCTGGGACAGCACACCGGGGAGCTGTTTTTT.

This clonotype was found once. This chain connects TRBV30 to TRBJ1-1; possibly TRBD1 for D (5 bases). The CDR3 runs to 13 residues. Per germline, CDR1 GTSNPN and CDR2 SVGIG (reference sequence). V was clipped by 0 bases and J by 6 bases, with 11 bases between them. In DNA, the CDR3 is TGTGCCTGGAGTGTAGTCGGGGGGGCTGAAGCTTTCTTT. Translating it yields CAWSVVGGAEAFF.

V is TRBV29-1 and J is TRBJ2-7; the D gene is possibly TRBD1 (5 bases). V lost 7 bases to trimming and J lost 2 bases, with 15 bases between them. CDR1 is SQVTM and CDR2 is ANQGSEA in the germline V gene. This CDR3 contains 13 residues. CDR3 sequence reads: CSARKGLTYEQYF. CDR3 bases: TGCAGCGCCCGGAAGGGGTTAACCTACGAGCAGTACTTC.